The next 27 T cell receptor beta chains were all read from a single sample in a study of metastatic and nonmetastatic thyroid tumors. TCRdb recomputed clones from the PCR reads via MiXCR. The data hold approximately 17,000 clones, with about 30% observed a single time. All patients were untreated before thyroid surgery. The material sequenced was adjacent normal tissue. Every receptor here comes from a female donor with papillary thyroid cancer or a benign thyroid nodule (not recorded which). Some clones in this sample may be carry-over from other donors' samples.

In its sample, this clone was seen a few times. The chain recombines TRBV30 with TRBJ1-4, with a tentative D call TRBD1 (5 bases). The CDR3 is 12 residues long. Trimming removed 2 bases from V and 7 bases from J, with 8 bases in between. Germline CDR1 is GTSNPN and CDR2 is SVGIG (reference sequence). This CDR3 is CAWSPTGEKLFF. The DNA for the CDR3 is TGTGCCTGGAGTCCAACAGGTGAAAAACTGTTTTTT.

The rearrangement uses TRBV7-3 and TRBJ2-3; D may be TRBD1 or TRBD2 (5 bases each). Trimming pared 2 bases from V and 1 base from J, leaving 7 bases between. The CDR3 has 14 amino acids. CDR1 and CDR2 from the germline V gene are SGHTA and FQGTGA. Written as DNA, the CDR3 is TGTGCCAGCAGCTTATTGGGGGGCACAGATACGCAGTATTTT. Its protein is CASSLLGGTDTQYF.

The chain couples TRBV19 to TRBJ2-1, with 8 bases matching TRBD1. Germline CDR1 LNHDA, CDR2 SQIVND (reference sequence). This CDR3 has 15 amino acids. V lost 3 bases, J lost 4 bases, and 5 bases stayed unmatched. Written as DNA, the CDR3 is TGTGCCAGTAGTATGTGGCAGGGGGCATACAATGAGCAGTTCTTC. It codes for CASSMWQGAYNEQFF.

The CDR3 bases are TGTGCCAGCAGCCCTCCCGGAGTGGGTGATCAGCCCCAGCATTTT. This encodes CASSPPGVGDQPQHF. The chain joins TRBV7-8 to TRBJ1-5; D unclear. The CDR3 runs to 15 residues. In germline, CDR1 is SGHVS, CDR2 FQNEAQ. Trimming removed 5 bases from V and 5 bases from J, with 16 bases in between.

This clone is labeled medium-sized. The rearrangement links TRBV28 to TRBJ1-2; maybe TRBD1 (6 bases). Germline assignment: CDR1 MDHEN and CDR2 SYDVKM. Trimming cost V 3 bases and J 5 bases, with 16 bases left between them. The length of the CDR3 is 15 residues. CDR3 region: CASSLTGTFRYGYTF. For the CDR3, the DNA is TGTGCCAGCAGTTTGACAGGAACATTCCGGTATGGCTACACCTTC.

The J gene is TRBJ2-7, the V gene TRBV28; 7 nucleotides match TRBD2. J gave up 2 bases and V 4 bases, and 17 bases lay outside the gene matches. This CDR3 contains 18 residues. Germline CDR1 reads MDHEN; CDR2 reads SYDVKM. This CDR3 reads CASSSPASGRPTPYEQYF. The CDR3 region has the DNA TGTGCCAGCAGTTCCCCCGCTAGCGGACGCCCAACACCCTACGAGCAGTACTTC.

Sample share makes this clone large. The chain has TRBV15 and TRBJ2-7; no clear D gene. In germline, CDR1 is LNHNV, CDR2 YYDKDF (reference sequence). This CDR3 has 15 amino acids. Trimming stripped 0 bases from V and 0 bases from J, with 9 bases between. The CDR3 DNA follows: TGTGCCACCAGCAGAGATCGGATGAGCTCCTACGAGCAGTACTTC. Its translation is CATSRDRMSSYEQYF. Full variable domain (outside the CDR3, taken from reference TRBV15 and TRBJ2-7): DAMVIQNPRYQVTQFGKPVTLSCSQTLNHNVMYWYQQKSSQAPKLLFHYYDKDFNNEADTPDNFQSRRPNTSFCFLDIRSPGLGDTAMYLCATSRDRMSSYEQYFGPGTRLTVT.

The sample holds many counts of this clone. The chain has TRBV27 and TRBJ2-7; no reliable D call. From germline, CDR1 is MNHEY and CDR2 SMNVEV (reference sequence). The germline V and J ends were trimmed by 5 bases and 2 bases, with 13 bases remaining between them. This CDR3 contains 14 residues. The CDR3 coding sequence is TGTGCCAGCAGTCCTGGTAGTATACCCTACGAGCAGTACTTC. Translating gives CASSPGSIPYEQYF.

This clone was seen more than once but under ten times. The chain joins TRBV28 to TRBJ2-3; a weak D match, TRBD1 (7 bases). The CDR3 length is 16 residues. With 4 bases removed from V and 11 bases from J, the gap between germline ends came to 25 bases. Germline CDR1 and CDR2: MDHEN and SYDVKM. The CDR3 sequence: CASSWPQGPRGDRQYF. The CDR3 region has the DNA TGTGCCAGCAGTTGGCCACAGGGTCCCAGGGGGGATCGGCAGTATTTT.

This clone appeared a few times. This sequence joins TRBV6-1 and TRBJ1-1; unclear D gene. V lost 7 bases and J 4 bases, leaving 16 bases between the germline ends. The CDR3 extends over 14 amino acids. The germline V gene encodes CDR1 MNHNS and CDR2 SASEGT. The CDR3 nucleotides are TGTGCCAGCACCTACGAACATGGAGGCACTGAAGCTTTCTTT. This codes for CASTYEHGGTEAFF.

A word on this clone: A much larger clone lies one base from this, so it may be a read error. Other DNA sequences within the sample encode an identical CDR3. The gene calls are TRBV5-1 and TRBJ2-7; 7 bases are a match to TRBD1. The CDR3 covers 14 residues. From germline, CDR1 is SGHRS and CDR2 YFSETQ. CDR3 bases: TGCGCCAGCAGCGTCGGGACAGCAGGCTACGAGCAGTACTTT. Its translation is CASSVGTAGYEQYF.

This clone was detected only a few times. The chain carries TRBV7-9 and TRBJ2-7; D gene ambiguous. Germline V CDR1 and CDR2: SEHNR, FQNEAQ (reference sequence). The CDR3 loop spans 12 amino acids. Trimming removed 2 bases from V and 0 bases from J, with 2 bases in between. The CDR3: CASSLCSYEQYF. The CDR3 bases are TGTGCCAGCAGCTTATGCTCCTACGAGCAGTACTTC.

The table lists this clone with a few counts. The chain employs TRBV9 and TRBJ2-1; 9 bases map to TRBD2. Germline-derived CDR1 and CDR2 are SGDLS and YYNGEE. The CDR3 loop spans 15 amino acids. Unmatched junction bases numbered 6, after V lost 0 bases and J lost 8 bases. This CDR3 reads CASSVGAGGPHEQFF. CDR3 bases: TGTGCCAGCAGCGTAGGTGCGGGAGGGCCTCATGAGCAGTTCTTC.

This clone was observed many times. This may stem from a read error, because a much larger clone lies one nucleotide away. The chain is built from TRBV10-2 and TRBJ1-2, with D perhaps TRBD1 (5 bases). V lost 4 bases and J 4 bases, leaving 10 bases between the germline ends. The CDR3 consists of 13 residues. The germline V gene encodes CDR1 WSHSY and CDR2 SAAADI. The CDR3 nucleotides are TGCGCCAGCAGTGGGGGGGGGGGCTATGGCTACACCTTC. This codes for CASSGGGGYGYTF.

This clone is a singleton in its sample. This CDR3 fails to terminate in the conserved phenylalanine or tryptophan, so it likely reflects a read error. DNA for the CDR3: TGTGCCAGCAGCTCGCCCCTGGTAGGCGGCGCAGATACGCAGTATGTT. Translating gives CASSSPLVGGADTQYV. V is TRBV6-1 and J is TRBJ2-3; D gene uncertain. Germline V gene lookup returns CDR1 MNHNS and CDR2 SASEGT. The CDR3 is made up of 16 amino acids. V shed 6 bases and J shed 4 bases, with 20 bases lying between them.

The chain employs TRBV6-2 or TRBV6-3 and TRBJ1-6, with a weak D call TRBD1 (6 bases). Trimming stripped 2 bases from V and 14 bases from J, with 19 bases between. This CDR3 has 15 residues. Germline lookup yields CDR1 MNHEY and CDR2 SVGEGT. This chain's CDR3 is CASSYKGRGLGALHF. DNA of the CDR3: TGTGCCAGCAGTTACAAGGGACGGGGGCTCGGGGCCCTCCACTTT.

The V and J genes are TRBV6-5 and TRBJ2-7; D possibly corresponds to TRBD2 (6 bases). CDR3 size: 12 residues. Trimming cost V 2 bases and J 6 bases, with 8 bases left between them. Germline V gene data show CDR1 as MNHEY and CDR2 as SVGAGI. The CDR3 reads CASSYEEGEQYF. The CDR3 region has the DNA TGTGCCAGCAGTTACGAGGAGGGCGAGCAGTACTTC.

Written as DNA, the CDR3 is TGTGCCAGCAGCTCCGGGCCCAGAGGGGGAGCTTTCTTT. It encodes CASSSGPRGGAFF. The chain couples TRBV7-3 to TRBJ1-1; TRBD1 might be the D (6 bases). The CDR3 length is 13 residues. CDR1 and CDR2 (germline): SGHTA, FQGTGA. V was pared by 4 bases and J by 10 bases, with 16 bases between.

The chain links TRBV11-1 to TRBJ2-6; 9 bases line up with TRBD1. CDR1 SGHAT and CDR2 FQDESV come from the germline V gene (reference sequence). J lost 0 bases, V lost 3 bases, and 6 bases had no gene match. The CDR3 is 18 residues long. CDR3 nucleotide sequence: TGTGCCAGCAGCTTTGGGACAGGGAAAAGCTCTGGGGCCAACGTCCTGACTTTC. It specifies CASSFGTGKSSGANVLTF.

This clone was found a few times. The J gene is TRBJ2-7, the V gene TRBV6-1, with 8 positions matching TRBD2. The CDR3 contains 14 residues. The V gene end was trimmed by 1 base and the J gene end by 4 bases; junction bases not matched to a gene: 3. CDR1 is MNHNS, CDR2 SASEGT, per germline. The CDR3 region is CASSEGLARYEQYF. The CDR3 DNA is TGTGCCAGCAGTGAAGGACTAGCGAGATACGAGCAGTACTTC.

Turning to this clone: Without the conserved terminal phenylalanine or tryptophan, this CDR3 likely stems from a read error. The CDR3 bases are TGCGTCAGCAGCCACCGCCCGCAGGGTGAGACGGGGGAGCTGTTTTTG. This encodes CVSSHRPQGETGELFL. This chain connects TRBV4-3 to TRBJ2-2, with D tentatively TRBD1 (5 bases). From germline, CDR1 is LGHNA and CDR2 YSLEER. The CDR3 totals 16 residues.

Concerning this clone: Within the sample, other DNA sequences also encode this same CDR3. This chain uses TRBV5-1 with TRBJ2-7; D is perhaps TRBD1 (5 bases). Germline-derived CDR1 and CDR2 are SGHRS and YFSETQ. V dropped 4 bases and J dropped 0 bases, with 14 bases sitting between them. The CDR3 is 15 residues long. The CDR3 spells CASSTRQLSSYEQYF. CDR3 coding DNA: TGCGCCAGCAGCACCAGACAGCTAAGCTCCTACGAGCAGTACTTC. The whole variable domain, remainder taken from reference TRBV5-1 and TRBJ2-7, is KAGVTQTPRYLIKTRGQQVTLSCSPISGHRSVSWYQQTPGQGLQFLFEYFSETQRNKGNFPGRFSGRQFSNSRSEMNVSTLELGDSALYLCASSTRQLSSYEQYFGPGTRLTVT.

This clone was counted only a few times. This sequence joins TRBV11-2 and TRBJ1-5; possibly TRBD1 for D (6 bases). The CDR3 covers 14 residues. Germline CDR1 is SGHAT and CDR2 is FQNNGV. Trimming removed 0 bases at V and 7 bases at J, with 10 bases between. This chain's CDR3 is CASSLEGGRQPQHF. DNA of the CDR3: TGTGCCAGCAGCTTAGAAGGGGGGAGACAGCCCCAGCATTTT.

The V and J genes are TRBV6-2 or TRBV6-3 and TRBJ2-7; the D gene is possibly TRBD2 (6 bases). Trimming took off 2 bases at V and 4 bases at J, with 15 bases between the two ends. The CDR3 runs 15 residues. CDR1 and CDR2 (germline): MNHEY, SVGEGT. CDR3 DNA sequence: TGTGCCAGCAGTTACAGAAGGGGCGGACTATACGAGCAGTACTTC. Its translation: CASSYRRGGLYEQYF.

In its sample, this clone was seen a few times. The rearrangement uses TRBV11-2 and TRBJ1-5; D not resolved. This CDR3 comprises 15 residues. Trimming cost V 2 bases and J 0 bases, with 8 bases left between them. In germline, CDR1 is SGHAT, CDR2 FQNNGV. The CDR3 region has the DNA TGTGCCAGCAGCTTAACGGGTGATAGCAATCAGCCCCAGCATTTT. Its protein product is CASSLTGDSNQPQHF.

V gene TRBV11-2 combines with J gene TRBJ1-2; TRBD1 matches at 9 bases. The CDR3 extends over 14 amino acids. CDR1 SGHAT and CDR2 FQNNGV come from the germline V gene. V lost 5 bases and J lost 7; bases outside the gene matches: 8. CDR3 nucleotide sequence: TGTGCCAGCAGCCCGGCTCCGGGACAGGGTGGCTACACCTTC. Protein: CASSPAPGQGGYTF.

This clone was seen at least ten times. A read error is possible here, since a much larger clone lies one base away. The chain is built from TRBV3-1 and TRBJ2-3; TRBD2 agrees at 8 bases. Germline CDR1 is LGHDT and CDR2 is YNNKEL (reference sequence). CDR3 length equals 16 residues. The CDR3 DNA reads TGTGCCGGCAGCCAAGGGGCCGGGGGGGGAACAGATACGCAGTATTTT. It codes for CAGSQGAGGGTDTQYF.